This T cell receptor (beta chain) was recovered during a study of human T cells and chemical hapten exposure. Study-wide context: Researchers reported sensitizing an approximately 2 cm by approximately 2 cm upper inner arm skin site with 2% DPC. Weekly diphenylcyclopropenone doses were given to patients' scalps across the approximately 22-week study.

TCRdb reprocessed the RACE reads with MiXCR, giving one entry per CDR3 protein. The sample has approximately 50,000 distinct CDR3 sequences; more than 9.5% are singletons. Per the germline V gene, CDR1 is SGHNT and CDR2 is YENEEA. The germline V and J ends were trimmed by 3 bases and 1 base, with 13 bases remaining between them. CDR3 size: 15 residues. Study-wide findings and caveats: Donors had alopecia, so their immune response may differ from healthy people's. The number of TCRs over 1 in 1000 frequency stayed unchanged after DPC.

This clonotype has more than one count but fewer than ten. Antigen unknown. The time point was: patch test 3, about 24 weeks after DPC sensitization. The treatment was: therapeutic diphenylcyclopropenone sensitization with weekly scalp DPC. The sequencing used whole blood, collected in connection with sensitization to the hapten diphenylcyclopropenone (DPC). The sequence came from a woman aged 40 to 50 with alopecia areata. Some clones in this sample may be carry-over from other donors' samples. This chain connects TRBV11-3 to TRBJ2-7; possible D gene TRBD2, 6 bases. The CDR3 DNA is TGTGCCAGCAGCTTGGGAGGCGGACCTTCCTACGAGCAGTACTTC. This codes for CASSLGGGPSYEQYF.